Listed below are T cell receptor beta chains from one sample, sequenced in a study of blood T cell repertoires in COVID-19. Repertoires were generated with immunoSEQ multiplex PCR, while TCRdb's copy carries only in-frame clones and drops some. The top ten hold around 5% of the sample, which has 36,000 or so clones, 90% seen once. Sequenced: peripheral blood. Source of these receptors: a human donor in a cohort sampled during active COVID-19. CDR3s include the opening cysteine and the closing phenylalanine or tryptophan. A D gene is named only where the DNA matches it firmly. Clone size appears in some rows only: once, few, many, or a class for an expanded clone.

v_call	j_call	clone_size	d_call	cdr3_nt	cdr3_aa
TRBV6-5	TRBJ2-7	NA	TRBD2	TGTGCCAGCAGTTACTCGGCCAGCGGGAGCCTCTACGAGCAGTACTTC	CASSYSASGSLYEQYF
TRBV11-3	TRBJ2-2	NA	TRBD2	TGTGCCAGCAGCTTAGATGTCCGACTAGCGGGGACCGGGGAGCTGTTTTTT	CASSLDVRLAGTGELFF
TRBV29-1	TRBJ1-2	NA	NA	TGCAGCGTGGCCGGACAGCTTAGTAATGTAGGCACCTTC	CSVAGQLSNVGTF
TRBV15	TRBJ2-3	NA	TRBD1	TGTGCCACCAGCAGAGATATTGGGGGACAGGGAGCAGATACGCAGTATTTT	CATSRDIGGQGADTQYF
TRBV15	TRBJ1-5	NA	TRBD1	TGTGCCACCAGATTCGGGGGACAGAGAAATCAGCCCCAGCATTTT	CATRFGGQRNQPQHF
TRBV20-1	TRBJ1-2	NA	TRBD1	TGCAGTGCTAGTGCCGGGACAGCGATTAACTATGGCTACACCTTC	CSASAGTAINYGYTF
TRBV28	TRBJ1-6	NA	TRBD1	TGTGCCAGCAGTTTCCGTCGACAGGGGGTAAAACCATATAATTCACCCCTCCACTTT	CASSFRRQGVKPYNSPLHF
TRBV6-1	TRBJ2-7	NA	NA	TGTGCCAGCAGTGAAGCGGGGACATTTCCCAACGAGCAGTACTTC	CASSEAGTFPNEQYF
TRBV7-8	TRBJ1-4	NA	TRBD1	TGTGCCAGCAGCTTAAGGACAGGGAGTCTCGAAAAACTGTTTTTT	CASSLRTGSLEKLFF
TRBV14	TRBJ1-2	NA	TRBD1	TGTGCCAGCGCCAGGGACAGGGGTAACTATGGCTACACCTTC	CASARDRGNYGYTF
TRBV3-1/TRBV3-2	TRBJ2-2	once	NA	TGTGCCAGCAGCCATCGACAAGCAGGCACCGGGGAGCTGTTTTTT	CASSHRQAGTGELFF
TRBV25-1	TRBJ2-1	NA	TRBD1	TGTGCCAGCAGTGAATCGGGGACAGTCAACAATGAGCAGTTCTTC	CASSESGTVNNEQFF
TRBV6-6	TRBJ1-1	NA	NA	TGTGCCAGCAGTCGATCGGGGCAGAACACTGAAGCTTTCTTT	CASSRSGQNTEAFF
TRBV9	TRBJ2-1	NA	NA	TGTGCCAGCAGCGTAGCTGCGGCGCATGAGCAGTTCTTC	CASSVAAAHEQFF
TRBV28	TRBJ2-5	NA	NA	TGTGCCAGCAGTACCCCCGGACAGCACTACCAAGAGACCCAGTACTTC	CASSTPGQHYQETQYF
TRBV28	TRBJ1-5	NA	NA	TGTGCCAGCAGTGTAAACAGGTTGGGCAATCAGCCCCAGCATTTT	CASSVNRLGNQPQHF
TRBV7-2	TRBJ2-1	NA	TRBD2	TGTGCCAGCAGCTTGCGGGAGGGCCGCAATGAGCAGTTCTTC	CASSLREGRNEQFF
TRBV18	TRBJ2-1	NA	TRBD2	TGTGCCAGCTCACCGAGGACTAGCGGGTACAATGAGCAGTTCTTC	CASSPRTSGYNEQFF
TRBV27	TRBJ2-1	once	TRBD1	TGTGCCAGCAGTTCCACCCCCCGGACAGGGGGCCTTGACAATGAGCAGTTCTTC	CASSSTPRTGGLDNEQFF
TRBV18	TRBJ2-2	NA	NA	TGTGCCAGCTCACCTTTACAGGGAACCGGGGAGCTGTTTTTT	CASSPLQGTGELFF
TRBV28	TRBJ1-5	NA	TRBD1	TGTGCCAGCAGAACAGGGGGCGGGGGTAGCAATCAGCCCCAGCATTTT	CASRTGGGGSNQPQHF
TRBV11-2	TRBJ2-7	NA	TRBD1	TGTGCCAGCAGCCGTGACAGGGTCAACGAGCAGTACTTC	CASSRDRVNEQYF
TRBV9	TRBJ2-3	NA	TRBD2	TGTGCCAGCAGCGTAGTGGCAGCGGGAGGGCCGGAAGATACGCAGTATTTT	CASSVVAAGGPEDTQYF
TRBV9	TRBJ1-1	NA	NA	TGTGCCAGCAGCGTATCTCCCGGGGGTCTGAACACTGAAGCTTTCTTT	CASSVSPGGLNTEAFF
TRBV5-1	TRBJ2-3	once	NA	TGCGCCAGCAGCTGGCGGGACTCTAGCACAGATACGCAGTATTTT	CASSWRDSSTDTQYF
TRBV2	TRBJ1-5	few	NA	TGTGCCAGCAGTGAAGGGTCGGTCAATCAGCCCCAGCATTTT	CASSEGSVNQPQHF
TRBV21-1	TRBJ2-7	NA	NA	TGTGCCAGCAGCCCTGGGGCAGGGCCAGTAAACGAGCAGTACTTC	CASSPGAGPVNEQYF
TRBV3-1/TRBV3-2	TRBJ1-3	NA	NA	TGTGCCAGCAGCCAAGTTCAGGCCAACACCATATATTTT	CASSQVQANTIYF
TRBV5-1	TRBJ2-3	NA	NA	TGCGCCAGCAGCTTGGAGGAGGGGAATACAGATACGCAGTATTTT	CASSLEEGNTDTQYF
TRBV10-3	TRBJ2-1	NA	NA	TGTGCCATCGGACTCTACAATGAGCAGTTCTTC	CAIGLYNEQFF
TRBV7-2	TRBJ1-1	NA	NA	TGTGCCAGCAGCATTCAGGAGGGCACTGAAGCTTTCTTT	CASSIQEGTEAFF
TRBV28	TRBJ1-1	NA	TRBD1	TGTGCCAGCAGTCTCCGGACAGGGGGCACTGAAGCTTTCTTT	CASSLRTGGTEAFF
TRBV9	TRBJ2-1	NA	TRBD1	TGTGCCAGCAGCGGACAGGGGAGTAAGGGTTCCTACAATGAGCAGTTCTTC	CASSGQGSKGSYNEQFF
TRBV28	TRBJ1-5	NA	NA	TGTGCCAGCAGTCCGCCACAGGGCCCGCAGGGTGAGCCCCAGCATTTT	CASSPPQGPQGEPQHF
TRBV30	TRBJ2-3	NA	TRBD1	TGTGCCTGGAGTGAGGGGACAGTGGGGACAGATACGCAGTATTTT	CAWSEGTVGTDTQYF
TRBV2	TRBJ1-6	NA	NA	TGTGCCAGCAGTGAAGACGCCCGGTCACCCCTCCACTTT	CASSEDARSPLHF
TRBV19	TRBJ2-7	NA	TRBD1	TGTGCCAGTAGTACTCAAGGACAGGGGGCGTACGAGCAGTACTTC	CASSTQGQGAYEQYF
TRBV7-9	TRBJ1-2	NA	NA	TGTGCCAGCAGCTTAGGGCAGAACTATGGCTACACCTTC	CASSLGQNYGYTF
TRBV5-1	TRBJ1-2	once	NA	TGCGCCAGCAGCTTGGCTGGCCAGGGCGGTGGCTACACCTTC	CASSLAGQGGGYTF
TRBV12-3/TRBV12-4	TRBJ1-4	once	NA	TGTGCCAGCAGTTTATTCCGGAATGAAAAACTGTTTTTT	CASSLFRNEKLFF
TRBV28	TRBJ2-5	NA	TRBD1	TGTGCCAGCAGTTTATTCCTAGGACAGGCTGGGACCCAGTACTTC	CASSLFLGQAGTQYF
TRBV28	TRBJ1-4	NA	NA	TGTGCCAGCAGCCAGACAGCAACTAATGAAAAACTGTTTTTT	CASSQTATNEKLFF
TRBV19	TRBJ1-1	medium-sized	NA	TGTGCCAGCGGTCCGTGGGGGCGGTGGAGTGAAGCTTTCTTT	CASGPWGRWSEAFF
TRBV6-4	TRBJ2-1	once	TRBD2	TGTGCCAGCAGTGACTCTTTGGGCGGGAGGTCGGATGAGCAGTTCTTC	CASSDSLGGRSDEQFF
TRBV5-1	TRBJ2-3	NA	TRBD2	TGCGCCAGCAGCTTGCTCGGGAGGGGCACAGATACGCAGTATTTT	CASSLLGRGTDTQYF
TRBV4-3	TRBJ2-3	NA	TRBD2	TGCGCCAGCAGCCAAGATGCCCCGCGTCCGGGACTAGCGGTCACAGATACGCAGTATTTT	CASSQDAPRPGLAVTDTQYF
TRBV5-1	TRBJ2-1	NA	TRBD2	TGCGCCAGCAGCCCGGTAGCGGGGGTTTCCTACAATGAGCAGTTCTTC	CASSPVAGVSYNEQFF
TRBV19	TRBJ1-6	NA	NA	TGTGCCAGTAGTATGCGGACAGCTAATTCACCCCTCCACTTT	CASSMRTANSPLHF
TRBV5-1	TRBJ1-1	NA	NA	TGCGCCAGCAGCTGGGGTAGGTACAGGGCACCCGGGCAGGAAGCTTTCTTT	CASSWGRYRAPGQEAFF
TRBV28	TRBJ2-2	NA	NA	TGTGCCAGCAGTTTCGTAGCCGGGGAGCTGTTTTTT	CASSFVAGELFF
TRBV27	TRBJ2-3	NA	TRBD1	TGTGCCAGCAGTTCCCGGACAGGGAGGTTCACAGATACGCAGTATTTT	CASSSRTGRFTDTQYF
TRBV29-1	TRBJ1-2	few	TRBD1	TGCAGCGTCTGGGGACAGGGAAACTATGGCTACACCTTC	CSVWGQGNYGYTF
TRBV7-2	TRBJ1-5	NA	NA	TGTGCCAGCAGCTTAGCGCTTTTGGGCCTCGGATCGGATCAGCCCCAGCATTTT	CASSLALLGLGSDQPQHF
TRBV9	TRBJ1-1	NA	NA	TGTGCCAGCAGCGTAACTGGAGCGATGAACACTGAAGCTTTCTTT	CASSVTGAMNTEAFF